This TCR beta chain was documented in a study of cytomegalovirus exposure and HLA in healthy donors. General observations from the study: A few of the chains that were CMV-associated were confirmed in vitro to be specific for CMV antigens. Later analysis found that TCR beta chains associated with HLA were more clonally expanded than other, equally common chains.

At the time of sampling, donors were nominally healthy, though unrecorded immune exposures were likely. The CDR3 extends over 15 amino acids. Germline assignment: CDR1 MNHEY and CDR2 SMNVEV (reference sequence). V shed 2 bases, J shed 7 bases, and the junction held 10 bases outside the gene matches. This PCR relied on a set of 60 Vbeta primers and 13 Jbeta primers. TCRdb keeps only in-frame clones here, not all; method: immunoSEQ multiplex PCR. This sample has around 150,000 clones, with about 80% found just once. Concerning this clone itself: Its antigen is not identified.

This sequence originates from a man in his thirties or forties in good health and CMV-seronegative. The rearrangement joins TRBV27 to TRBJ1-2; 7 nucleotides agree with TRBD1. Sequenced: PBMCs. This chain's CDR3 is CASSLQKGAIRGYTF. DNA of the CDR3: TGTGCCAGCAGTTTACAAAAGGGGGCAATACGTGGCTACACCTTC.